Reported below is one T cell receptor (beta chain). Its target is unknown. Germline CDR1 is MNHEY and CDR2 is SVGAGI. This CDR3 comprises 13 residues. The V and J ends lost 2 bases and 7 bases respectively, with 11 bases between them. This sample was taken from a study of T cells after yellow fever vaccination. Study in general: Fractions containing few cells were prepared with SMART-Seq v4 Ultra Low Input.

The 5'RACE template-switching step produced TCR cDNA and added a universal primer site and UMIs. TCRdb called the 5' RACE reads again in MiXCR, with one record for every CDR3 protein. The table includes roughly 150,000 distinct CDR3 sequences, almost 7% detected once. The study's findings and limits: CD4 and CD8 compartments shared a small share of clonotypes, likely from convergent recombination.

Sequencing was performed on CD4+ T cells sorted from PBMCs, taken around 5 days after the first yellow fever vaccination. V usage is TRBV6-5 and J usage is TRBJ1-1; D not certain. The source is a man between 18 and 29 years old who received the YFV17D yellow fever vaccine. The CDR3 DNA sequence: TGTGCCAGCAGTTACGATCCACTCCTTGAAGCTTTCTTT. Its translation: CASSYDPLLEAFF.